Detailed here is one TCR beta chain. Antigen: not known. This sample is drawn from a study of cytomegalovirus exposure and HLA in healthy donors. Study information: The platform used for the 120 validation repertoires matched that of the 500 to 850 first-cohort repertoires, a later analysis reported. Study-level points and caveats: Reportedly, cytomegalovirus status was diagnosed with high sensitivity and specificity. Rare TCR sequences predominated, though certain public TCRs were found in many donors.

The CDR3 consists of 14 residues. The V end was cut by 7 bases, the J end by 1 base, with 13 bases between. Germline V gene lookup returns CDR1 MNHNS and CDR2 SASEGT. TCRdb keeps only in-frame clones here, not all; method: immunoSEQ multiplex PCR. The sample includes approximately 160,000 clones, 80% to 90% of them seen just once. The clonotype originates from a woman between 25 and 40 years old in good health and CMV-seronegative. The sample taken for sequencing was PBMCs. The chain employs TRBV6-1 and TRBJ1-1; D unresolved. This CDR3 is CASKREQQNTEAFF. In DNA, the CDR3 is TGTGCCAGCAAGCGGGAACAGCAGAACACTGAAGCTTTCTTT.